This T cell receptor (beta chain) came from a study of technical replicates of blood from a handful of donors. The table came from immunoSEQ multiplex PCR; TCRdb's copy has only in-frame clones and leaves some out. In the table there are roughly 100,000 clones, 95% of which are singletons. This CDR3 region has 14 residues. Germline assignment: CDR1 MDHEN and CDR2 SYDVKM. V lost 7 bases to trimming and J lost 10 bases, with 20 bases between them. Sequencing input: T cells isolated from PBMCs. This TCR was sampled from a human donor in good health. The V call is TRBV28, the J call TRBJ2-1; a weak D match, TRBD1 (6 bases). CDR3 in DNA: TGTGCCAGCATCTCCTCAGGGGCCCAGGGGGAGCAGTTCTTC. Protein product: CASISSGAQGEQFF.